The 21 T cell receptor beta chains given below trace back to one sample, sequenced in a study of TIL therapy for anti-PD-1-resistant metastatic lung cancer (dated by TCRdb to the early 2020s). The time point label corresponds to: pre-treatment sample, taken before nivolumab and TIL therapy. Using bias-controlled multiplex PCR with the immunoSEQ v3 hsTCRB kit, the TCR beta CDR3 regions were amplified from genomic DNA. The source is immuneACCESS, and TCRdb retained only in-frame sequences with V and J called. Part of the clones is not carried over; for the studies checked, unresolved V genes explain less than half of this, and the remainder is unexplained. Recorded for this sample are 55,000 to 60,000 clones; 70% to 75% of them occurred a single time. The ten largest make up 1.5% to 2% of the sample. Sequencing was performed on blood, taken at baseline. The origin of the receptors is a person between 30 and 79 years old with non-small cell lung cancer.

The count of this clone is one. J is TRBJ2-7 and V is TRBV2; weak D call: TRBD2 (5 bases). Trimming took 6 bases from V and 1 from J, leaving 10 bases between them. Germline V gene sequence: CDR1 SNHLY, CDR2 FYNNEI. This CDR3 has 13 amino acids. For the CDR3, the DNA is TGTGCCAGCAGCCAGACTAATTCCTACGAGCAGTACTTC. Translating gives CASSQTNSYEQYF.

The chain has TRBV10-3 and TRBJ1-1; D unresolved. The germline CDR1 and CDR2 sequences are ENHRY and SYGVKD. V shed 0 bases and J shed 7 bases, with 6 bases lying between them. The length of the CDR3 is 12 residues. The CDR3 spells CAISESLGEAFF. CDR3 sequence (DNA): TGTGCCATCAGTGAGTCTCTGGGTGAAGCTTTCTTT.

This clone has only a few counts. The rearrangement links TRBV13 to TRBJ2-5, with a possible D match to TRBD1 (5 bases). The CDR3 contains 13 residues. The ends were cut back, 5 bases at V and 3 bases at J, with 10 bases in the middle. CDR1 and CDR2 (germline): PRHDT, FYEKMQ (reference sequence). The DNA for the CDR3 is TGTGCCAGCAGCCCGTCGACAGAAGAGACCCAGTACTTC. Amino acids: CASSPSTEETQYF.

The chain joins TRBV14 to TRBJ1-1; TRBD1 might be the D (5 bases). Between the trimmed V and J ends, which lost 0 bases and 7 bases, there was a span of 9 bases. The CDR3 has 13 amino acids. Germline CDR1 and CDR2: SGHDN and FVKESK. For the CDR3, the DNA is TGTGCCAGCAGCCAAGATCACAGGATTGAAGCTTTCTTT. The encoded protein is CASSQDHRIEAFF.

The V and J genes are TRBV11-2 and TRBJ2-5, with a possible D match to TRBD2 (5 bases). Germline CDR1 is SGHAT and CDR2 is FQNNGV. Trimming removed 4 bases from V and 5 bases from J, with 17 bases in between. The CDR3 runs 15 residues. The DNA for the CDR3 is TGTGCCAGCAGCTCCCCCATGGGGAGTTGGGAGACCCAGTACTTC. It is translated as CASSSPMGSWETQYF.

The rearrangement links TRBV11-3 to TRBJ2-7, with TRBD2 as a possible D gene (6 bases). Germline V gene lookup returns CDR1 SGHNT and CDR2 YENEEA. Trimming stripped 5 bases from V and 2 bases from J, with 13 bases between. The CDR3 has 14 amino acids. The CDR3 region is CASSPPGVTYEQYF. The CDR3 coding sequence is TGTGCCAGCAGCCCCCCGGGAGTAACCTACGAGCAGTACTTC.

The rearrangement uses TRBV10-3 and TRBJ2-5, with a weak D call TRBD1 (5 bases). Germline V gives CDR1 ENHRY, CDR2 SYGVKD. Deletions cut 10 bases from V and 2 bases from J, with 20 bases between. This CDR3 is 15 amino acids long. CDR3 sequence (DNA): TGTGCCACCTCGGACGACAGACGGTTACAAGAGACCCAGTACTTC. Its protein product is CATSDDRRLQETQYF.

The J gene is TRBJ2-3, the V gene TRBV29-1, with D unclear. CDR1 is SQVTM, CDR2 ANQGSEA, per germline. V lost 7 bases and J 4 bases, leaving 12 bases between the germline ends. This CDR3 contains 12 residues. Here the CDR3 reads CSGRRSSDTQYF. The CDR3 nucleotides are TGCAGCGGCCGCCGGTCGTCAGATACGCAGTATTTT.

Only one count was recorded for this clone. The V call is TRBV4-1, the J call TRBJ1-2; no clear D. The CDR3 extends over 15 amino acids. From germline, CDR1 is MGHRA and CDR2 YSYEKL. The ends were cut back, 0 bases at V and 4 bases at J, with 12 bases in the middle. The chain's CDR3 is CASSQDRGPGYGYTF. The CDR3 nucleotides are TGCGCCAGCAGCCAAGACAGAGGGCCTGGCTATGGCTACACCTTC.

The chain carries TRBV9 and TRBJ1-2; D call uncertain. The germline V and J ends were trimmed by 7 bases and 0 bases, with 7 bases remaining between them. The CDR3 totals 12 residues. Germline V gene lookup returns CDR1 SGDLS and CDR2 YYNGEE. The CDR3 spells CASGQSNYGYTF. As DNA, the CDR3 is TGTGCCAGCGGTCAATCTAACTATGGCTACACCTTC.

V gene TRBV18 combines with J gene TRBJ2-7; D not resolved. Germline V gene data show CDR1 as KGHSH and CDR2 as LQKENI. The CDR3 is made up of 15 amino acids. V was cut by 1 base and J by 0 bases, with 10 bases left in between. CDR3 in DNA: TGTGCCAGCTCACCACAGGGCAAGGGCTCCTACGAGCAGTACTTC. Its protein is CASSPQGKGSYEQYF.

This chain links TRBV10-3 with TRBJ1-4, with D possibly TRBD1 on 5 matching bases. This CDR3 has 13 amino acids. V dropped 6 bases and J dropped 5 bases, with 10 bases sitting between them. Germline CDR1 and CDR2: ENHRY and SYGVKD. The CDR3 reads CAIRGTENEKLFF. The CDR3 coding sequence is TGTGCCATCAGGGGGACGGAGAATGAAAAACTGTTTTTT.

The CDR3 DNA reads as TGTGCCAGCAGTCCAGGGACAGGGGGGAATGAAAAACTGTTTTTT. This gives the protein CASSPGTGGNEKLFF. This rearrangement joins TRBV28 to TRBJ1-4, with 11 bases identical to TRBD1. The V gene's germline CDR1 is MDHEN and CDR2 SYDVKM. This CDR3 comprises 15 residues. V gave up 5 bases and J gave up 5 bases; unmatched junction bases: 4. Full variable domain (remainder filled in from reference TRBV28 and TRBJ1-4): DVKVTQSSRYLVKRTGEKVFLECVQDMDHENMFWYRQDPGLGLRLIYFSYDVKMKEKGDIPEGYSVSREKKERFSLILESASTNQTSMYLCASSPGTGGNEKLFFGSGTQLSVL.

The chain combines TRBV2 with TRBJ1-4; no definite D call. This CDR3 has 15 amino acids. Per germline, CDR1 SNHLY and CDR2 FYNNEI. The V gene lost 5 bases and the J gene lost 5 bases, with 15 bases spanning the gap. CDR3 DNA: TGTGCCAGCAGTAGGCCCGGCGCCGGGAATGAAAAACTGTTTTTT. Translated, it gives CASSRPGAGNEKLFF.

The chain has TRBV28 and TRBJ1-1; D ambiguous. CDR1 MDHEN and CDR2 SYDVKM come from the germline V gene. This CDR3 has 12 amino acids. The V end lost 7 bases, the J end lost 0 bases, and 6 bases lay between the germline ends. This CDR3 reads CASIQLNTEAFF. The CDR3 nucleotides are TGTGCCAGCATCCAGTTGAACACTGAAGCTTTCTTT.

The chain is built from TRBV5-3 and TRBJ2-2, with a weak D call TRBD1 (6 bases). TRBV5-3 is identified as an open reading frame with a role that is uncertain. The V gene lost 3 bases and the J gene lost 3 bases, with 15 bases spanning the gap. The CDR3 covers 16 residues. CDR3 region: CARSSKDRVDTGELFF. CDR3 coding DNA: TGTGCCAGAAGCTCGAAGGACAGAGTGGACACCGGGGAGCTGTTTTTT.

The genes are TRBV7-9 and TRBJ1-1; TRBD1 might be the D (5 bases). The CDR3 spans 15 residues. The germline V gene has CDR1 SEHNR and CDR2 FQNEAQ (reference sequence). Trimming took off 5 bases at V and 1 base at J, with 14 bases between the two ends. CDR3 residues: CASSRKGTGNTEAFF. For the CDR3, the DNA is TGTGCCAGCAGCCGAAAGGGGACGGGGAACACTGAAGCTTTCTTT.

CDR3 sequence: CASSPSTTGNTEAFF. The DNA for the CDR3 is TGTGCCAGCAGCCCAAGTACGACAGGGAACACTGAAGCTTTCTTT. The V and J genes are TRBV9 and TRBJ1-1; tentatively, D is TRBD1 (6 bases). The CDR3 covers 15 residues. With 4 bases removed from V and 1 base from J, the gap between germline ends came to 14 bases. Germline V gene lookup returns CDR1 SGDLS and CDR2 YYNGEE.

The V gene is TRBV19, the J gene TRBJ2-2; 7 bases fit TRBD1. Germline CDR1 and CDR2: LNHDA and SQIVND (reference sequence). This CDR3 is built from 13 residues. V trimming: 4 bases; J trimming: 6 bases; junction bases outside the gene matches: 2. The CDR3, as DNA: TGTGCCAGTAGTACTACAGGGGCCGGGGAGCTGTTTTTT. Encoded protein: CASSTTGAGELFF.

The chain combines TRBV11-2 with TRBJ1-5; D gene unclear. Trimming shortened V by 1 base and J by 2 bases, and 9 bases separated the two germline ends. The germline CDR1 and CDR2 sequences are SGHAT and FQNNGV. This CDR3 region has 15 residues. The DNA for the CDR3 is TGTGCCAGCAGCTTAGGTGGCGTTCGCAATCAGCCCCAGCATTTT. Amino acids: CASSLGGVRNQPQHF.

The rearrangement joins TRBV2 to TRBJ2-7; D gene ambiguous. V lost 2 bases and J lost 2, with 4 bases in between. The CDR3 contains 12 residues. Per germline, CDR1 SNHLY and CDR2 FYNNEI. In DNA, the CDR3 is TGTGCCAGCAGTGAAAGCGCCTACGAGCAGTACTTC. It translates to CASSESAYEQYF.